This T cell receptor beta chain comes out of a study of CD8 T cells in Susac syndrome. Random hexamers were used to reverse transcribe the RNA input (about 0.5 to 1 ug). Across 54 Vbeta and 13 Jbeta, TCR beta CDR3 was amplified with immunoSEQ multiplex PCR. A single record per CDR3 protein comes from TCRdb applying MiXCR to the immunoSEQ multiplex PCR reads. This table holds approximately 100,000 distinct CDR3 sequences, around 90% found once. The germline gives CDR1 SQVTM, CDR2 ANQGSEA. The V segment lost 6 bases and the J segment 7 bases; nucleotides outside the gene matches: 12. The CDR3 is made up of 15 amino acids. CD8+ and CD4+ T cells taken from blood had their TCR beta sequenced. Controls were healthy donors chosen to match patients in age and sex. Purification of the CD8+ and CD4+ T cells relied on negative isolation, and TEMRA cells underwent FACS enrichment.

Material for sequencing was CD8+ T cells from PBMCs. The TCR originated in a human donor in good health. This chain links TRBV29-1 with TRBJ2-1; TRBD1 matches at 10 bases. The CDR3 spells CSVMGTGEGLNEQFF. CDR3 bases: TGCAGCGTGATGGGGACAGGGGAGGGACTAAATGAGCAGTTCTTC.